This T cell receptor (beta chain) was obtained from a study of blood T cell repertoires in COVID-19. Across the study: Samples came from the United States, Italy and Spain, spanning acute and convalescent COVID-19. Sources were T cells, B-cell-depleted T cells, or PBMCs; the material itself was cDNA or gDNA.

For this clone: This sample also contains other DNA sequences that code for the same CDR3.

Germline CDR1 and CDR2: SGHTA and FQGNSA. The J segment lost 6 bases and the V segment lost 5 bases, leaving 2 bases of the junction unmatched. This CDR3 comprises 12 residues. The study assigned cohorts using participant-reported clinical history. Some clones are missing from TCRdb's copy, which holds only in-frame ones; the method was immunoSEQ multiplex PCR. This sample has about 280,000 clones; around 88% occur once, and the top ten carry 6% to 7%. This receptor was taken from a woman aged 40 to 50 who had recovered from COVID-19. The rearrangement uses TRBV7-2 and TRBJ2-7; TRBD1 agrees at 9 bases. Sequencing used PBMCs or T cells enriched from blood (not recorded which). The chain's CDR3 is CASSLDRGEQYF. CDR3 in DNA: TGTGCCAGCAGCCTGGACAGGGGCGAGCAGTACTTC.